This T cell receptor beta chain is drawn from a study of Tregs in tolerant kidney transplant recipients. The germline CDR1 and CDR2 sequences are SQVTM and ANQGSEA. The CDR3 sequence is 16 residues long. The V and J ends lost 1 base and 5 bases respectively, with 17 bases between them. General study results and limits: The small number of patients limits these findings pending further validation.

In the case of this clone: The antigen remains unidentified. The CDR3 end falls 3 residues outside the read, so it is completed with the germline J gene.

Measured with immunoSEQ multiplex PCR; TCRdb has only the in-frame clones, and not every one. Its listing shows 20,000 to 30,000 clones. The nonmyeloablative bone marrow transplants came from related graft donors, with transient mixed chimerism. The source material was CD4+ T cells from blood (PBMCs), sampled 6 months after the transplant. This sequence joins TRBV29-1 and TRBJ2-2; a possible D gene is TRBD2 (7 bases). This TCR came from a human patient who received a combined kidney and bone marrow transplant. Some T cells may be provided by the graft donor. This CDR3 is CSVEGGGGVGTGELFF. CDR3 DNA (partial): TGCAGCGTTGAAGGGGGCGGGGGCGTTGGAACCGGGGAG.